One TCR beta chain is described in this entry. TCRdb's copy holds only in-frame clones and misses some; the assay was immunoSEQ multiplex PCR. The sample holds around 390,000 clones; 80% to 90% are singletons and the top ten take 10%. The V gene lost 1 base and the J gene lost 0 bases, with 10 bases spanning the gap. From germline, CDR1 is SGHTA and CDR2 FQGNSA. This CDR3 region has 16 residues. The data were obtained in a study of blood T cell repertoires in COVID-19. This TCR came from a woman aged 45 to 65 who had recovered from COVID-19. The sequencing sample was made of PBMCs or T cells enriched from blood (not recorded which). The rearrangement uses TRBV7-2 and TRBJ1-5; D is uncertain. CDR3 in amino acids: CASSLGSPVSNQPQHF. Here the CDR3 DNA reads TGTGCCAGCAGCTTAGGGTCGCCGGTTAGCAATCAGCCCCAGCATTTT.